This T cell receptor (beta chain) stems from a study of T cell clones after liver transplantation. Using immunoSEQ multiplex PCR, the repertoire was profiled, and TCRdb retains in-frame clones only, with some absent. The data show tens of thousands of clones, 65% to 75% seen once. V was clipped by 1 base and J by 8 bases, with 17 bases between them. The CDR3 length is 15 residues. Germline values: CDR1 MDHEN, CDR2 SYDVKM. Material: CD4+ T cells from blood, obtained before liver transplant. This chain connects TRBV28 to TRBJ1-2; D possibly corresponds to TRBD1 (5 bases). The sequence derives from a human donor who received a liver transplant. The CDR3 nucleotides read TGTGCCAGCAGTTTATTGAGCAGGGCGGGGCGGGGCTACACCTTC. Translating it yields CASSLLSRAGRGYTF.